A selection of T cell receptor beta chains follows, all from one sample in a study of cytomegalovirus exposure and HLA in healthy donors. The repertoire was sequenced with immunoSEQ multiplex PCR; TCRdb's copy has only in-frame clones and lacks some. The sample holds about 160,000 clones, approximately 79% seen once. Sequenced material: PBMCs. The origin of the receptors is a woman aged 45-60 years in good health and CMV-seropositive. Each CDR3 is given with its conserved first and last residue. A D gene is named only where the DNA matches it firmly. Size is omitted from some rows. Given values are once, few, many or a class for expanded clones.

>TRBV7-9|NA|TRBJ2-3|NA
CASSRVPDTQYF
TGTGCCAGCAGCCGAGTGCCAGATACGCAGTATTTT
>TRBV7-3|NA|TRBJ1-1|NA
CASSLGWGDTEAFF
TGTGCCAGCAGCTTAGGGTGGGGAGACACTGAAGCTTTCTTT
>TRBV4-1|NA|TRBJ1-5|NA
CASSQEPVNQPQHF
TGCGCCAGCAGCCAAGAGCCAGTCAATCAGCCCCAGCATTTT
>TRBV6-5|NA|TRBJ2-2|NA
CASSYSGENTGELFF
TGTGCCAGCAGTTACTCGGGAGAGAACACCGGGGAGCTGTTTTTT
>TRBV2|TRBD2|TRBJ2-7|NA
CASRRTGTSDSYEQYF
TGTGCCAGCAGAAGAACCGGGACTAGCGACTCCTACGAGCAGTACTTC
>TRBV2|NA|TRBJ2-2|NA
CASRTPGKNPTGELFF
TGTGCCAGCAGGACACCGGGAAAAAATCCTACCGGGGAGCTGTTTTTT
>TRBV29-1|TRBD1|TRBJ2-3|NA
CSVEVGTASTDTQYF
TGCAGCGTTGAAGTCGGGACAGCAAGCACAGATACGCAGTATTTT
>TRBV6-5|TRBD1|TRBJ1-1|few
CASSDQQGSEAFF
TGTGCCAGCAGTGACCAACAGGGGTCGGAAGCTTTCTTT
>TRBV7-8|TRBD1|TRBJ2-7|NA
CASRDRSSEQYF
TGTGCCAGCAGGGACAGGTCTTCCGAGCAGTACTTC
>TRBV27|TRBD1|TRBJ1-1|NA
CASSRNRQGAGAFF
TGTGCCAGCAGTCGAAACCGACAGGGGGCGGGGGCTTTCTTT
>TRBV5-5|NA|TRBJ1-1|NA
CASSLGHALNTEAFF
TGTGCCAGCAGCCTAGGACACGCCCTGAACACTGAAGCTTTCTTT
>TRBV4-2|NA|TRBJ2-7|few
CASSQDRGLSYEQYF
TGTGCCAGCAGCCAAGACAGGGGTCTTTCCTACGAGCAGTACTTC
>TRBV27|TRBD2|TRBJ2-2|NA
CASSTPSGRGTGELFF
TGTGCCAGCAGTACGCCTAGCGGGAGGGGCACCGGGGAGCTGTTTTTT
>TRBV9|NA|TRBJ2-3|NA
CASSDPMGGASTDTQYF
TGTGCCAGCAGCGACCCTATGGGCGGGGCTAGCACAGATACGCAGTATTTT
>TRBV2|TRBD2|TRBJ2-7|NA
CASSEALAGAHEQYF
TGTGCCAGCAGTGAAGCTCTAGCGGGAGCCCACGAGCAGTACTTC
>TRBV28|NA|TRBJ1-5|NA
CATEPSNQPQHF
TGTGCCACCGAGCCTAGCAATCAGCCCCAGCATTTT
>TRBV5-1|TRBD1|TRBJ1-1|NA
CASSLAPSGQGYTEAFF
TGCGCCAGCAGCTTGGCTCCATCGGGACAGGGTTACACTGAAGCTTTCTTT
>TRBV10-3|NA|TRBJ1-2|NA
CAIRTDTDYGYTF
TGTGCCATCAGAACAGACACTGACTATGGCTACACCTTC
>TRBV6-1|NA|TRBJ1-5|NA
CASSEVGSQPQHF
TGTGCCAGCAGTGAAGTCGGGTCTCAGCCCCAGCATTTT
>TRBV21-1|NA|TRBJ2-3|NA
CASSNGTEYPDTQYF
TGTGCCAGCAGCAACGGGACAGAGTACCCAGATACGCAGTATTTT
>TRBV28|TRBD1|TRBJ1-4|NA
CASNSQGAANEKLFF
TGTGCCAGCAACAGCCAGGGGGCAGCTAATGAAAAACTGTTTTTT
>TRBV19|NA|TRBJ1-5|NA
CASSIISRDQPQHF
TGTGCCAGTAGTATTATCTCGAGGGATCAGCCCCAGCATTTT
>TRBV30|TRBD1|TRBJ2-3|NA
CASTGADDTDTQYF
TGTGCCTCGACAGGGGCAGATGACACAGATACGCAGTATTTT
>TRBV5-4|NA|TRBJ1-1|NA
CASSLAGGANTEAFF
TGTGCCAGCAGCTTGGCCGGGGGGGCGAACACTGAAGCTTTCTTT
>TRBV7-9|NA|TRBJ2-1|NA
CASSWKQGNEQFF
TGTGCCAGCAGCTGGAAACAGGGCAATGAGCAGTTCTTC
>TRBV6-4|TRBD2|TRBJ2-1|NA
CASSDLAGGYNEQFF
TGTGCCAGCAGTGACCTGGCGGGGGGATACAATGAGCAGTTCTTC
>TRBV6-1|NA|TRBJ1-2|NA
CASSEFRRANYGYTF
TGTGCCAGCAGTGAATTTAGACGGGCTAACTATGGCTACACCTTC
>TRBV4-3|TRBD1|TRBJ1-2|NA
CASSPDRGGNYGYTF
TGCGCCAGCAGCCCAGACAGGGGCGGTAACTATGGCTACACCTTC
>TRBV2|TRBD1|TRBJ1-1|NA
CASKTGAMNTEAFF
TGTGCCAGCAAGACAGGGGCCATGAACACTGAAGCTTTCTTT
>TRBV13|NA|TRBJ1-4|NA
CASSLGAVSNEKLFF
TGTGCCAGCAGCTTAGGAGCGGTCTCTAATGAAAAACTGTTTTTT
>TRBV19|TRBD1|TRBJ1-2|NA
CASSTLDRVPGYTF
TGTGCCAGTAGTACCCTGGACAGGGTTCCTGGCTACACCTTC
>TRBV6-1|NA|TRBJ1-1|few
CASSEVREGTEAFF
TGTGCCAGCAGTGAGGTAAGAGAGGGAACTGAAGCTTTCTTT
>TRBV7-9|NA|TRBJ2-7|NA
CASSLGGHRASYEQYF
TGTGCCAGCAGCTTAGGGGGACATCGGGCCTCCTACGAGCAGTACTTC
>TRBV5-4|NA|TRBJ2-5|NA
CASSLDGGSQETQYF
TGTGCCAGCAGCTTGGATGGGGGCAGCCAAGAGACCCAGTACTTC
>TRBV28|TRBD1|TRBJ2-7|NA
CASSLGTGHYEQYF
TGTGCCAGCAGTTTAGGGACAGGCCACTACGAGCAGTACTTC
>TRBV2|NA|TRBJ1-1|few
CASSEDHNTEAFF
TGTGCCAGCAGTGAAGATCACAATACTGAAGCTTTCTTT
>TRBV5-6|NA|TRBJ2-5|NA
CASSLAARPLIWQETQYF
TGTGCCAGCAGCTTGGCCGCTAGACCCTTAATATGGCAAGAGACCCAGTACTTC
>TRBV4-2|NA|TRBJ2-5|NA
CASSQGAVGTQYF
TGTGCCAGCAGCCAAGGGGCAGTGGGGACCCAGTACTTC
>TRBV7-2|NA|TRBJ1-5|NA
CASSLGANQPQHF
TGTGCCAGCAGCTTAGGGGCCAATCAGCCCCAGCATTTT
>TRBV7-2|TRBD1|TRBJ1-5|NA
CASSRDRQPQHF
TGTGCCAGCAGCAGGGACAGACAGCCCCAGCATTTT
>TRBV18|TRBD1|TRBJ1-1|few
CASSPPGQRLNTEAFF
TGTGCCAGCTCACCTCCGGGACAGAGATTGAACACTGAAGCTTTCTTT
>TRBV7-2|TRBD2|TRBJ2-7|NA
CASSFSSGGGSYEQYF
TGTGCCAGCAGCTTCAGTAGCGGGGGAGGCTCCTACGAGCAGTACTTC
>TRBV5-1|TRBD2|TRBJ2-1|NA
CASSDPSGGAYEQFF
TGCGCCAGCAGCGACCCTAGCGGGGGGGCCTATGAGCAGTTCTTC
>TRBV18|TRBD2|TRBJ2-3|NA
CASSPILGTSRVGTDTQYF
TGTGCCAGCTCACCGATACTTGGGACTAGCAGGGTTGGAACAGATACGCAGTATTTT
>TRBV2|NA|TRBJ1-6|NA
CASSAGRAGRRSPLHF
TGTGCCAGCAGTGCCGGGCGGGCAGGGAGGCGTTCACCCCTCCACTTT
>TRBV4-3|TRBD1|TRBJ1-1|NA
CASSQGEGGADTEAFF
TGCGCCAGCAGCCAAGGCGAAGGGGGCGCTGACACTGAAGCTTTCTTT
>TRBV19|TRBD1|TRBJ2-7|NA
CASSIAGTGLGEQYF
TGTGCCAGTAGTATAGCCGGGACAGGGCTCGGCGAGCAGTACTTC
>TRBV28|NA|TRBJ1-3|NA
CASSSVTHSGNTIYF
TGTGCCAGCAGTTCAGTCACGCACTCTGGAAACACCATATATTTT
>TRBV4-3|TRBD1|TRBJ2-4|few
CASSLQGVAANIQYF
TGCGCCAGCAGCCTTCAGGGGGTAGCCGCAAACATTCAGTACTTC
>TRBV30|NA|TRBJ1-3|NA
CAWSRGHTSGNTIYF
TGTGCCTGGAGTCGGGGACATACCTCTGGAAACACCATATATTTT
>TRBV5-8|NA|TRBJ2-7|once
CASSLIGPRGF
TGTGCCAGCAGCTTGATCGGCCCACGGGGTTTC
>TRBV11-3|NA|TRBJ2-1|NA
CASSREPSYNEQFF
TGTGCCAGCAGCCGGGAACCATCCTACAATGAGCAGTTCTTC
>TRBV4-1|TRBD2|TRBJ2-5|NA
CASSQVGLAGGETQYF
TGCGCCAGCAGCCAAGTGGGCCTAGCGGGGGGCGAGACCCAGTACTTC
>TRBV5-1|TRBD1|TRBJ2-1|once
CASSLFGQGGYNEQFF
TGCGCCAGCAGCTTGTTCGGACAGGGGGGGTACAATGAGCAGTTCTTC
>TRBV9|NA|TRBJ2-3|few
CASSPRQDTQYF
TGTGCCAGCAGCCCGCGGCAAGATACGCAGTATTTT